This T cell receptor (beta chain) comes out of a study of T-cell reconstitution after alpha-beta-depleted transplantation in children. For this clonotype: Its specificity is not known.

Unique molecular identifiers featured in how the TCRbeta library was prepared. TCRdb recomputed calls from the PCR reads with MiXCR, one row per CDR3 protein. Of around 450,000 distinct CDR3 sequences in the sample, about 40% were seen once. Trimming took off 4 bases at V and 2 bases at J, with 11 bases between the two ends. There are 13 residues in the CDR3. Germline CDR1 reads DFQATT; CDR2 reads SNEGSKA (reference sequence). General study points: Two months or so post-transplant, alpha-beta T cells reportedly derived from several hundred expanded graft clones.

The source was PBMCs, collected before TCRalphabeta/CD19-depleted stem cell transplant. The chain uses TRBV20-1 and TRBJ2-5, with D hard to call. The receptor was derived from a girl aged 2-10 years with aplastic anemia, due to receive a stem cell transplant. The CDR3 spells CSATGPPQETQYF. CDR3 bases: TGCAGTGCTACCGGGCCCCCTCAAGAGACCCAGTACTTC.